This TCR beta chain derives from a study of glioma-infiltrating T cells. Findings and limits, study-wide: Tissue-blood divergence was below expectation in non-neoplastic patients, above in gliomas. Tissue and blood shared very few CDR3 sequences.

This clonotype was observed many times. Its antigen is unknown. The CDR3 runs to 13 residues. CDR1 is MNHEY and CDR2 is SVGEGT in the germline V gene. The V end was cut by 6 bases, the J end by 3 bases, with 12 bases between. The iRepertoire nested amplicon-rescue multiplex PCR amplified TCR alpha and beta CDR3s from RNA. One-step reverse transcription and amplification started from about 100-400 ng of tissue mRNA or PBMC total RNA. TCRdb called the multiplex PCR reads again in MiXCR, with one record for every CDR3 protein. The sample yields around 190,000 distinct CDR3 sequences, more than 30% seen once.

V and J are TRBV6-2 or TRBV6-3 and TRBJ2-7; D might be TRBD1 (6 bases). This receptor was identified in a human donor with low-grade glioma or glioblastoma, undergoing nonglioma brain surgery, or in good health (not recorded which). Sequencing was done on a sample of glioma tissue, nonneoplastic brain tissue, or PBMCs (not recorded which). CDR3: CASSQTGNYEQYF. Here the CDR3 DNA reads TGTGCCAGCAGCCAAACAGGGAACTACGAGCAGTACTTC.